These 5 T cell receptor beta chains came from one sample sequenced in a study of CD4 T cells in relation to SARS-CoV-2 and coronaviruses. This table comes from immunoSEQ multiplex PCR, and its TCRdb copy is limited to in-frame clones, with some not included. The table lists 30,000 to 45,000 clones, 77% of them singletons. No antigen has been assigned to these receptors. The sample consisted of memory CD4+ T cells from PBMCs, cultured in vitro. The receptors originated from an adult with COVID-19.

The chain recombines TRBV4-3 with TRBJ1-6, with D uncertain. The CDR3 totals 13 residues. V was clipped by 0 bases and J by 12 bases, with 9 bases between them. Per the germline V gene, CDR1 is LGHNA and CDR2 is YSLEER. CDR3 DNA: TGCGCCAGCAGCCAAGAGGTGGCGGGACCCCTCCACTTT. This encodes CASSQEVAGPLHF.

J is TRBJ2-7 and V is TRBV5-4; 7 nucleotides align to TRBD1. Germline trimming cut 3 bases from V and 3 bases from J; bases unmatched to any gene: 12. Germline V gene lookup returns CDR1 SGHNT and CDR2 YYREEE (reference sequence). The CDR3 loop spans 16 amino acids. CDR3 sequence reads: CASSSASGQPHYEQYF. The CDR3, as DNA: TGTGCCAGCAGCTCGGCTTCGGGACAGCCTCACTACGAGCAGTACTTC.

In DNA form, the CDR3 reads TGTGCCAGCAGTCAGGACGGGTATGACACCGGGGAGCTGTTTTTT. Its translation is CASSQDGYDTGELFF. V usage is TRBV2 and J usage is TRBJ2-2, with D unclear. The CDR3 extends over 15 amino acids. The V end was cut by 5 bases, the J end by 3 bases, with 13 bases between. The germline gives CDR1 SNHLY, CDR2 FYNNEI.

The chain has TRBV4-2 and TRBJ2-2; 10 bases map to TRBD2. From germline, CDR1 is LGHNA and CDR2 YNFKEQ. The CDR3 runs to 19 residues. The trim removed 4 bases at V and 0 bases at J, leaving 11 bases unmatched. CDR3 coding DNA: TGTGCCAGCAGCCGGGGACTAGCGCGAACACGGACGAACACCGGGGAGCTGTTTTTT. It translates to CASSRGLARTRTNTGELFF.

The chain uses TRBV30 and TRBJ1-4; 9 nucleotides agree with TRBD1. Germline CDR1 is GTSNPN and CDR2 is SVGIG (reference sequence). V lost 7 bases to trimming and J lost 6 bases; unmatched junction nucleotides: 6. This CDR3 comprises 13 residues. CDR3 region: CAFAGTGHEKLFF. The CDR3 DNA sequence: TGTGCCTTTGCCGGGACAGGGCATGAAAAACTGTTTTTT.